This TCR beta chain was found in a study of early T cells in non-severe SARS-CoV-2 infection. Study overall: Sequencing of unsorted whole blood was done on bulk RNA, leaving chains unpaired.

This clonotype was recorded at least ten times. Its specificity is unknown. Findings and caveats of the study: Matching results from VDJdb favored anti-spike CD8 responses, leaving private and CD4 specificities undetected.

Attached unique molecular identifiers marked individual cDNA molecules. TCRdb analysed the 5' RACE reads with MiXCR anew, one entry per CDR3 protein. This table holds approximately 32,000 distinct CDR3 sequences, 5.5% to 8% found once. This clonotype was obtained from an adult who was a healthcare worker with PCR-confirmed SARS-CoV-2 infection or an uninfected control (not recorded which). Sequencing was performed on whole blood.

The CDR3 loop is CASSPLDGPSNNEQFF. The CDR3 DNA reads as TGTGCCAGCTCACCACTCGACGGACCCTCTAACAATGAGCAGTTCTTC. The chain uses TRBV18 and TRBJ2-1; D unclear. V shed 1 base and J shed 5 bases, with 15 bases lying between them. Germline lookup yields CDR1 KGHSH and CDR2 LQKENI. The CDR3 runs 16 residues.